This TCR beta chain was sequenced during a study of OX40 agonist ivuxolimab in advanced cancers. V lost 6 bases and J lost 2, with 11 bases in between. The CDR3 has 14 residues. CDR1 WSHSY and CDR2 SAAADI come from the germline V gene. The data were produced by immunoSEQ multiplex PCR, yet TCRdb's version contains in-frame clones alone and is incomplete. The sample includes 70,000 to 75,000 clones, around nine tenths seen only once; the top ten take 0.4% to 0.5%. The chain carries TRBV10-2 and TRBJ2-1; tentatively, D is TRBD2 (5 bases). The sample consisted of CD4+ or CD8+ T cells sorted from blood, taken in a trial of the OX40 agonist ivuxolimab. The receptor was isolated from an adult with an advanced solid tumor such as melanoma, head and neck, liver or kidney cancer. The CDR3 region is CASREVTTYNEQFF. CDR3 coding DNA: TGCGCCAGCAGGGAGGTTACTACCTACAATGAGCAGTTCTTC.